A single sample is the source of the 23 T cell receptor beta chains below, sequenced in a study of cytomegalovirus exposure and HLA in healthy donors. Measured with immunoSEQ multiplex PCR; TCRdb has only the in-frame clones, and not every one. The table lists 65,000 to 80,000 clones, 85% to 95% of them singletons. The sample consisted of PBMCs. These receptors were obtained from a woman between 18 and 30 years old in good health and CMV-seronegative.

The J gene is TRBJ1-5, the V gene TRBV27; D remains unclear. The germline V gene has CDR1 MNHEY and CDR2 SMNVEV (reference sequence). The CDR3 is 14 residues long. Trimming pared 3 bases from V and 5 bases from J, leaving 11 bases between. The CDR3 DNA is TGTGCCAGCAGTTTCGCGGGGATCGATCAGCCCCAGCATTTT. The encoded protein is CASSFAGIDQPQHF.

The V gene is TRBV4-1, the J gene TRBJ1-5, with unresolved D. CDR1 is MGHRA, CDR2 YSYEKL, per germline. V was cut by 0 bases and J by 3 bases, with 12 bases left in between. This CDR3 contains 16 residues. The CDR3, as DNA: TGCGCCAGCAGCCAAGAAGTGAACGGGGACAATCAGCCCCAGCATTTT. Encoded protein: CASSQEVNGDNQPQHF.

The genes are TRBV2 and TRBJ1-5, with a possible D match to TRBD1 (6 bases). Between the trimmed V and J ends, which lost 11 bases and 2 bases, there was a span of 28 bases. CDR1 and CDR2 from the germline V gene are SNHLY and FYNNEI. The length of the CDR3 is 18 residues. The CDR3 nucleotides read TGTGCCTGCTCGACTTCCCGGGACATAGGGATCGGCAATCAGCCCCAGCATTTT. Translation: CACSTSRDIGIGNQPQHF.

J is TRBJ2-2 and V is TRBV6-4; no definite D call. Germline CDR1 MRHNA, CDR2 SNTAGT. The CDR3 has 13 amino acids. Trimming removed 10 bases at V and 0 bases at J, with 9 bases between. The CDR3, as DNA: TGTGCCACACGACAACCGAACACCGGGGAGCTGTTTTTT. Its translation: CATRQPNTGELFF.

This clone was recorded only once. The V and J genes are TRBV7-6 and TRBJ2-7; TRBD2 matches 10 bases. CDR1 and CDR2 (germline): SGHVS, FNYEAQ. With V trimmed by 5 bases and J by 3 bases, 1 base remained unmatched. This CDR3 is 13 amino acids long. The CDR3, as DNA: TGTGCCAGCAGCCGGACTAGCGGCTACGAGCAGTACTTC. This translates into CASSRTSGYEQYF.

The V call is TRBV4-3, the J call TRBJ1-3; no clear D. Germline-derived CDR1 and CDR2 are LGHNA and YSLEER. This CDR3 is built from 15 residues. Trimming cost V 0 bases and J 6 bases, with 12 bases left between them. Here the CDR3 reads CASSQDRSALNTIYF. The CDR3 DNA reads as TGCGCCAGCAGCCAAGATAGGAGCGCCCTAAACACCATATATTTT.

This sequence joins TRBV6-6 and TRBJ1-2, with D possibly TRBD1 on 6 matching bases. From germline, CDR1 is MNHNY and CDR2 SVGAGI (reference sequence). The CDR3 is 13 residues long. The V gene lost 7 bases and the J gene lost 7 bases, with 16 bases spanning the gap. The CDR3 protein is CASKYPGVTGYTF. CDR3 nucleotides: TGTGCCAGCAAATATCCAGGGGTTACTGGCTACACCTTC.

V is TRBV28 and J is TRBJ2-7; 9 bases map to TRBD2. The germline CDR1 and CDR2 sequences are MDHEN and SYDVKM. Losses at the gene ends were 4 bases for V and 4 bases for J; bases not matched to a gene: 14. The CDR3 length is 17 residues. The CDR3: CASSSGARLADFYEQYF. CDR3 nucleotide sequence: TGTGCCAGCAGTTCCGGGGCTCGACTAGCGGATTTTTACGAGCAGTACTTC. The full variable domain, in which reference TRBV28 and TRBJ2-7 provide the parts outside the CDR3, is DVKVTQSSRYLVKRTGEKVFLECVQDMDHENMFWYRQDPGLGLRLIYFSYDVKMKEKGDIPEGYSVSREKKERFSLILESASTNQTSMYLCASSSGARLADFYEQYFGPGTRLTVT.

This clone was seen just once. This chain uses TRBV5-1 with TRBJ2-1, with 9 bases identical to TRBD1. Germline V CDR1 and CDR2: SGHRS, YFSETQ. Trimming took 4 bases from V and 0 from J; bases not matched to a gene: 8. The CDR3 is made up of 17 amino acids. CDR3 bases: TGCGCCAGCAGCCAAATTTCGACAGGGGGCTCCTACAATGAGCAGTTCTTC. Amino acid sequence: CASSQISTGGSYNEQFF.

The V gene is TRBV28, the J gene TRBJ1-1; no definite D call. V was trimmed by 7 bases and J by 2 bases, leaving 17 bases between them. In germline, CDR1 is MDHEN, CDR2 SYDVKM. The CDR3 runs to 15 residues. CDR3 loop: CASTLTGGSNTEAFF. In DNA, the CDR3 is TGTGCCAGCACTCTAACCGGCGGCAGTAACACTGAAGCTTTCTTT. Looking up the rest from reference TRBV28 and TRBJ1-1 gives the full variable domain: DVKVTQSSRYLVKRTGEKVFLECVQDMDHENMFWYRQDPGLGLRLIYFSYDVKMKEKGDIPEGYSVSREKKERFSLILESASTNQTSMYLCASTLTGGSNTEAFFGQGTRLTVV.

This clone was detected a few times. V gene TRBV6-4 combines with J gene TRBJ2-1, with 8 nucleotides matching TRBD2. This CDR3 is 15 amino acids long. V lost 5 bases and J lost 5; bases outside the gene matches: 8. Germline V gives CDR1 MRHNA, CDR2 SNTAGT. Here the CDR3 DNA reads TGTGCCAGCAGTCAAAAAGCGGGGGCAAACAATGAGCAGTTCTTC. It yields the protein CASSQKAGANNEQFF.

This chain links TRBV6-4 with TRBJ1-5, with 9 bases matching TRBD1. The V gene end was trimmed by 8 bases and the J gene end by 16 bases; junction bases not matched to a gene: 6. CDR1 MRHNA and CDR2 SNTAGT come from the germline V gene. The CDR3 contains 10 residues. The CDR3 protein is CASPWDRVHF. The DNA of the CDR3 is TGTGCCAGCCCCTGGGACAGGGTCCATTTT.

In DNA, the CDR3 is TGTGCCAGCAGCGATGGGACTAGCGGGAGACTCCCCTACAATGAGCAGTTCTTC. As protein: CASSDGTSGRLPYNEQFF. The chain has TRBV7-9 and TRBJ2-1; 14 bases map to TRBD2. This CDR3 is built from 18 residues. The germline V gene encodes CDR1 SEHNR and CDR2 FQNEAQ (reference sequence). Trimming cost V 5 bases and J 2 bases; bases outside gene matches: 8.

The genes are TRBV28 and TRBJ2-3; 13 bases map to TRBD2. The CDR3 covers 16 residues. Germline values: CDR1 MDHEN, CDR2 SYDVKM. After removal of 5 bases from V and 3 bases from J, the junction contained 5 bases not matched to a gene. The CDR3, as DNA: TGTGCCAGCAGTGACGGACTAGCGGGAGTGACAGATACGCAGTATTTT. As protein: CASSDGLAGVTDTQYF.

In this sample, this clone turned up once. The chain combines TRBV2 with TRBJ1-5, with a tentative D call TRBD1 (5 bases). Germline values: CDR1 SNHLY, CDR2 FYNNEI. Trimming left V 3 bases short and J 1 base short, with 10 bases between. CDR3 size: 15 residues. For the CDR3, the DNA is TGTGCCAGCAGTGACGGCAGGGCCAGCAATCAGCCCCAGCATTTT. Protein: CASSDGRASNQPQHF.

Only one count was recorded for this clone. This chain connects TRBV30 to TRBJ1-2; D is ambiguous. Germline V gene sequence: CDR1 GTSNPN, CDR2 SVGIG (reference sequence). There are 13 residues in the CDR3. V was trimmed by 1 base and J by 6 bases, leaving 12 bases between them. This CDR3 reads CAWSAGMVDGYTF. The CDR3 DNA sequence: TGTGCCTGGAGTGCCGGGATGGTCGATGGCTACACCTTC.

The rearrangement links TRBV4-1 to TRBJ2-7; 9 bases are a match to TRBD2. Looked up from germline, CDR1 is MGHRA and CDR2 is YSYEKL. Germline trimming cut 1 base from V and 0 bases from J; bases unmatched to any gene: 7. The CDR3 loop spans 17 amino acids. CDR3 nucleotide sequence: TGCGCCAGCAGCCAAGTGACGGCTAGCGGGACCTCCTACGAGCAGTACTTC. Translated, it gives CASSQVTASGTSYEQYF.

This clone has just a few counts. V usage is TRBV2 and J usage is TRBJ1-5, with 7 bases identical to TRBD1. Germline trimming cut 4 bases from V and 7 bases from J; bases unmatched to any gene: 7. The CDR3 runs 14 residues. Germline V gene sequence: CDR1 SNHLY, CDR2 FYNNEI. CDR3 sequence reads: CASSGDRAGQPQHF. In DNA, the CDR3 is TGTGCCAGCAGTGGCGACAGGGCTGGCCAGCCCCAGCATTTT.

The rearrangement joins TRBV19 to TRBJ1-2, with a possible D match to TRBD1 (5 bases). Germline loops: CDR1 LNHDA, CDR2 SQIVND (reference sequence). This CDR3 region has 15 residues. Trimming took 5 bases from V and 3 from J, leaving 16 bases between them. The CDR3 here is CASSLTGFPYYGYTF. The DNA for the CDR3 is TGTGCCAGTAGTCTAACAGGCTTTCCCTACTATGGCTACACCTTC.

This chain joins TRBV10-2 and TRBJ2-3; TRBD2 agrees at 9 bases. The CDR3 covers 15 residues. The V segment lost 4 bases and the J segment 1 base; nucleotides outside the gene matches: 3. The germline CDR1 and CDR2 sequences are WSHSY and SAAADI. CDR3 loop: CASSVAGARTDTQYF. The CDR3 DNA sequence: TGCGCCAGCAGTGTAGCGGGGGCTCGCACAGATACGCAGTATTTT.

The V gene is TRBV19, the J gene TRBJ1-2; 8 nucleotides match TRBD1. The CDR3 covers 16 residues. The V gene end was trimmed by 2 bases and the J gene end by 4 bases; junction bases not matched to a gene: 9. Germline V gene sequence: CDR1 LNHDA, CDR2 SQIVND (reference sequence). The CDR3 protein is CASSITGGATGYGYTF. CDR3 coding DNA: TGTGCCAGTAGTATAACAGGGGGTGCTACCGGCTATGGCTACACCTTC.

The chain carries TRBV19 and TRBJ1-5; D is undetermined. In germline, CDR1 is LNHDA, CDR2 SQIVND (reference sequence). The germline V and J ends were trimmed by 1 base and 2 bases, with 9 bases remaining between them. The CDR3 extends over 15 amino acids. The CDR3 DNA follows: TGTGCCAGTAGTATAGGCCCGCCAGGCAATCAGCCCCAGCATTTT. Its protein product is CASSIGPPGNQPQHF.

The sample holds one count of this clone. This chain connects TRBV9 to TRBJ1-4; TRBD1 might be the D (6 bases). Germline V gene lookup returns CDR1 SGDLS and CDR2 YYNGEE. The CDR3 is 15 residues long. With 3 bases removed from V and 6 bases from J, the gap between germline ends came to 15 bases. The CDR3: CASSAQQGSHEKLFF. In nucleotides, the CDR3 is TGTGCCAGCAGCGCTCAACAGGGTTCTCATGAAAAACTGTTTTTT.